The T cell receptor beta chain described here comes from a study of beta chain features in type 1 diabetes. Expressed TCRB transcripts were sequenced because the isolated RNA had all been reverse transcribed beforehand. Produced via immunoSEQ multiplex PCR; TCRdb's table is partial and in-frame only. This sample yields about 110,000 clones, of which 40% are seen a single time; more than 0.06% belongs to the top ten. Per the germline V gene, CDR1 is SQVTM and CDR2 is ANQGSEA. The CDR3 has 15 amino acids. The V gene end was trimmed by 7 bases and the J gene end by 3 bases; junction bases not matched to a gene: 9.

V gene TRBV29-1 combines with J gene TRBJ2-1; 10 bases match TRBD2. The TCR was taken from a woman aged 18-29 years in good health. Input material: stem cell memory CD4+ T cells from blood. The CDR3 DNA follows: TGCAGCGGGAAAGAACTAGCGGGAAACTACAATGAGCAGTTCTTC. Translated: CSGKELAGNYNEQFF.